Each of the 17 T cell receptor beta chains below was sequenced from the same sample in a study of cytomegalovirus exposure and HLA in healthy donors. Primers: 60 Vbeta forward and 13 Jbeta reverse. The protocol was immunoSEQ multiplex PCR, while the TCRdb copy is restricted to in-frame clones and leaves out a portion. The sample lists about 140,000 clones; 70% were seen once. The sequenced sample was PBMCs. These receptors were taken from a woman aged 30 to 39 in good health and CMV-seronegative.

This chain uses TRBV10-3 with TRBJ1-4, with 7 nucleotides matching TRBD1. Germline values: CDR1 ENHRY, CDR2 SYGVKD. V gave up 8 bases and J gave up 3 bases; unmatched junction bases: 6. This CDR3 contains 14 residues. CDR3 nucleotide sequence: TGTGCCATCGCAAGGGACAGTCCTAATGAAAAACTGTTTTTT. Protein: CAIARDSPNEKLFF.

The CDR3 sequence is CASSPRDLTGMGSNEQYF. In DNA form, the CDR3 reads TGTGCCAGCAGTCCCCGGGACTTGACAGGGATGGGGTCCAACGAGCAGTACTTC. V usage is TRBV28 and J usage is TRBJ2-7; tentative D call: TRBD1 (7 bases). The V end lost 5 bases, the J end lost 5 bases, and 28 bases lay between the germline ends. Germline V CDR1 and CDR2: MDHEN, SYDVKM. The CDR3 extends over 18 amino acids.

This clone has a handful of counts. V is TRBV19 and J is TRBJ1-5; D is possibly TRBD1 (6 bases). This CDR3 comprises 14 residues. Trimming pared 6 bases from V and 1 base from J, leaving 10 bases between. The germline V gene has CDR1 LNHDA and CDR2 SQIVND (reference sequence). The CDR3 DNA reads TGTGCCAGTAGACGGACAGAAAGCAATCAGCCCCAGCATTTT. It translates to CASRRTESNQPQHF.

This clone was observed a single time. The chain uses TRBV29-1 and TRBJ2-1, with TRBD2 identical over 11 bases. V lost 7 bases and J lost 4; bases outside the gene matches: 6. Germline values: CDR1 SQVTM, CDR2 ANQGSEA. The CDR3 sequence is 14 residues long. CDR3 residues: CSADSGRAYNEQFF. CDR3 sequence (DNA): TGCAGCGCAGATAGCGGGAGGGCGTACAATGAGCAGTTCTTC.

This clone came up a few times. The chain has TRBV27 and TRBJ2-5; TRBD2 agrees at 7 bases. The CDR3 is 13 amino acids. V lost 6 bases, J lost 5 bases, and 6 bases stayed unmatched. Germline V gene data show CDR1 as MNHEY and CDR2 as SMNVEV (reference sequence). The CDR3 DNA reads as TGTGCCAGCAGCCCCGTGGGGGGGGAGACCCAGTACTTC. As protein: CASSPVGGETQYF.

The chain recombines TRBV27 with TRBJ1-5, with TRBD1 as a possible D gene (6 bases). Deletions cut 0 bases from V and 4 bases from J, with 10 bases between. This CDR3 spans 15 amino acids. Germline assignment: CDR1 MNHEY and CDR2 SMNVEV (reference sequence). CDR3 in DNA: TGTGCCAGCAGTTTATCGTGGCAGGGGAATCAGCCCCAGCATTTT. Encoded protein: CASSLSWQGNQPQHF.

This clone was detected once. The rearrangement uses TRBV14 and TRBJ2-3; D might be TRBD2 (5 bases). The CDR3 length is 12 residues. Trimming pared 5 bases from V and 8 bases from J, leaving 11 bases between. The germline V gene encodes CDR1 SGHDN and CDR2 FVKESK. Written as DNA, the CDR3 is TGTGCCAGCAGCGCCTCTAGCAGTACGCAGTATTTT. It translates to CASSASSSTQYF.

This clone turned up a few times. The chain couples TRBV28 to TRBJ2-4; 10 bases match TRBD2. This CDR3 has 17 residues. V was clipped by 8 bases and J by 2 bases; unmatched bases: 12. Germline V CDR1 and CDR2: MDHEN, SYDVKM. The CDR3 loop reads CASPPAGGPTTKNIQYF. Here the CDR3 DNA reads TGTGCCAGCCCCCCAGCGGGGGGGCCCACCACCAAAAACATTCAGTACTTC.

The chain links TRBV5-4 to TRBJ2-5; D unresolved. The CDR3 is 13 residues long. Trimming shortened V by 0 bases and J by 4 bases, and 7 bases separated the two germline ends. Germline V gene sequence: CDR1 SGHNT, CDR2 YYREEE (reference sequence). CDR3 in amino acids: CASSLDYIETQYF. The CDR3 DNA reads TGTGCCAGCAGCTTGGACTACATAGAGACCCAGTACTTC. The complete variable domain, with remaining parts taken from reference TRBV5-4 and TRBJ2-5, reads ETGVTQSPTHLIKTRGQQVTLRCSSQSGHNTVSWYQQALGQGPQFIFQYYREEENGRGNFPPRFSGLQFPNYSSELNVNALELDDSALYLCASSLDYIETQYFGPGTRLLVL.

This clone was observed a single time. The J gene is TRBJ2-5, the V gene TRBV7-9, with TRBD2 matching 8 bases. Germline V lookup: CDR1 SEHNR, CDR2 FQNEAQ (reference sequence). CDR3 length: 16 residues. V lost 1 base to trimming and J lost 2 bases; unmatched junction nucleotides: 6. CDR3 region: CASSLGFVAGQETQYF. The CDR3 nucleotides are TGTGCCAGCAGCTTAGGGTTTGTAGCGGGGCAAGAGACCCAGTACTTC.

The chain joins TRBV2 to TRBJ2-7, with 7 bases fitting TRBD2. The CDR3 loop spans 15 amino acids. Per the germline V gene, CDR1 is SNHLY and CDR2 is FYNNEI. V was clipped by 2 bases and J by 6 bases; unmatched bases: 10. CDR3 sequence (DNA): TGTGCCAGCAGTGAATGGGAGGGGAGCTTGTCCGAGCAGTACTTC. This translates into CASSEWEGSLSEQYF.

In its sample, this clone was seen a few times. The DNA for the CDR3 is TGTGCCAGCAGGCCCGGACAGGGCCTCAGCAGCTACACCTTC. Translating it yields CASRPGQGLSSYTF. The chain uses TRBV6-5 and TRBJ1-2; TRBD1 agrees at 8 bases. Germline trimming cut 6 bases from V and 9 bases from J; bases unmatched to any gene: 12. Per the germline V gene, CDR1 is MNHEY and CDR2 is SVGAGI. The CDR3 is 14 amino acids.

J is TRBJ2-7 and V is TRBV5-1; TRBD2 aligns across 9 bases. After removal of 2 bases from V and 2 bases from J, the junction contained 8 bases not matched to a gene. The CDR3 is made up of 16 amino acids. Germline CDR1 reads SGHRS; CDR2 reads YFSETQ. This CDR3 is CASSFPLAGATYEQYF. CDR3 in DNA: TGCGCCAGCAGCTTCCCCTTAGCGGGAGCGACCTACGAGCAGTACTTC.

The rearrangement links TRBV7-3 to TRBJ2-1, with 10 bases lining up with TRBD2. The junction had 10 bases not matched to a gene; V was cut back by 2 bases and J by 9 bases. The germline V gene has CDR1 SGHTA and CDR2 FQGTGA. The CDR3 has 16 residues. The CDR3 sequence is CASSLVASGGVVEQFF. The CDR3 region has the DNA TGTGCCAGCAGCTTAGTCGCTAGCGGGGGAGTGGTTGAGCAGTTCTTC.

The chain uses TRBV28 and TRBJ2-3; a possible D gene is TRBD1 (6 bases). CDR1 and CDR2 (germline): MDHEN, SYDVKM. With 5 bases removed from V and 7 bases from J, the gap between germline ends came to 13 bases. CDR3 length equals 13 residues. The CDR3: CASSPGDTHTQYF. CDR3 bases: TGTGCCAGCAGTCCTGGGGACACTCATACGCAGTATTTT.

The chain joins TRBV6-1 to TRBJ2-3; the match to TRBD1 covers 9 bases. The CDR3 is 16 amino acids. Trimming took 4 bases from V and 4 from J; bases not matched to a gene: 9. Germline V gene sequence: CDR1 MNHNS, CDR2 SASEGT. The CDR3 DNA sequence: TGTGCCAGCAGTGCCTGGGGACAGGGTAGCGCAGATACGCAGTATTTT. Encoded protein: CASSAWGQGSADTQYF.

The J gene is TRBJ2-5, the V gene TRBV23-1; 7 nucleotides line up with TRBD1. TRBV23-1 is known as an ORF, though its function is uncertain. The CDR3 extends over 15 amino acids. Losses at the gene ends were 2 bases for V and 5 bases for J; bases not matched to a gene: 8. The CDR3 here is CASSQRTGPRETQYF. CDR3 in DNA: TGCGCCAGCAGTCAAAGGACAGGCCCCCGGGAGACCCAGTACTTC.